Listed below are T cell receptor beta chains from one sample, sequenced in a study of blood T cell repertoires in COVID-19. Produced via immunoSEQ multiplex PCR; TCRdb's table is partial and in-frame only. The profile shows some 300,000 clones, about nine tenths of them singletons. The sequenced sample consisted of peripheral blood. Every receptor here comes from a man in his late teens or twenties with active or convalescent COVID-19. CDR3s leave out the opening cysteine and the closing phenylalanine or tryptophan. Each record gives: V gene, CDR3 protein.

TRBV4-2	ASSHATSGGSGANVLT
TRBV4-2	ASSQVLAGETQY
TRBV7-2	ASSPAAGATNSPLH
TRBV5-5	ASSSDSRWYTEAF
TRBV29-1	SVPSYNEQF
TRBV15	ATSRDLRDRDLYGYT
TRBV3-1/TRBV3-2	ASSQRDRATGELF
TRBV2	ASKGLAGVNNEQF
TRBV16	ASSQSRTGGPGEQF
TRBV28	ASSAGGQPQH
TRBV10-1	ASSGGQNTEAF
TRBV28	ATLKDRGGGQPQH
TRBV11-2	ASSSLVGQGDLAQY
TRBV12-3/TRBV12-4	ASSLSSPPLH
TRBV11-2	ASSLALYQETQY
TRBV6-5	ASSQLGTLGNTIY
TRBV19	ARFWGHDFYNEQF
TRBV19	ASSKGLAGLGNTQY
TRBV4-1	ASRDRDSIYNEQF
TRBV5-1	ASSYLAGGQDNEQF
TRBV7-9	ASTSNWEQY
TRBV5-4	ASSPSGDTQY
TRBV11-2	ASSSDGGELF
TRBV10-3	AISPRGGGGNTGELF
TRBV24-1	ATSGGFTSGRGNEQF
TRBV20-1	SALLPTGQY
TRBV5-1	ASSLVAGMNTGELF
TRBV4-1	ASSQGTGPGNTIY
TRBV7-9	ASSDPLQAREGYT
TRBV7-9	ASAGQTLEQY
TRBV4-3	ASSQTAGTEGSPLH
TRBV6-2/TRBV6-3	ASSSRTDEAF
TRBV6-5	ASSPRDRGGYGYT
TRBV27	ASSAQATSGRGHEQY
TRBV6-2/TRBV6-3	ASSYSLYGYT
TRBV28	ASSPVVASATYEQY
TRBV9	ASSVGFGGRGKGPETQY
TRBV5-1	ASSFTGNYEQY
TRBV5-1	ASSGGGDGSSAF
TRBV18	ASSPPSASSGNTIY
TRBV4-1	ASSQDTQDRAGTGELF